These 8 T cell receptor beta chains originate from one sample sequenced in a study of cytotoxic CD8 clonotypes in ibrutinib-treated CLL. TCRdb keeps only in-frame clones here, not all; method: immunoSEQ multiplex PCR. The sample includes about 140,000 clones, around three quarters seen only once; the top ten take around 30%. Specimen: PBMCs, collected after 12 months of ibrutinib treatment. These TCRs come from a human donor with chronic lymphocytic leukemia.

This chain connects TRBV6-5 to TRBJ2-3; D is uncertain. This CDR3 comprises 14 residues. Deletions cut 7 bases from V and 3 bases from J, with 14 bases between. Germline V lookup: CDR1 MNHEY, CDR2 SVGAGI. For the CDR3, the DNA is TGTGCCAGCAAGGCCGCTTCCTATACAGATACGCAGTATTTT. This encodes CASKAASYTDTQYF.

V gene TRBV18 combines with J gene TRBJ1-1; 10 bases fit TRBD1. The V and J ends lost 3 bases and 0 bases, in that order; junction bases with no gene match: 4. CDR3 length equals 16 residues. Germline lookup yields CDR1 KGHSH and CDR2 LQKENI. The CDR3 DNA reads TGTGCCAGCTCACCGGGGACAGGGGAGTTGAACACTGAAGCTTTCTTT. This encodes CASSPGTGELNTEAFF.

This clone was detected ten times or more. Different DNA sequences within this sample yield the same CDR3. This chain links TRBV7-2 with TRBJ2-5; no reliable D call. V gave up 1 base and J gave up 4 bases, with 7 bases separating them. Germline V gives CDR1 SGHTA, CDR2 FQGNSA. The CDR3 spans 13 residues. The CDR3 DNA reads TGTGCCAGCAGCTTAGTAGGGCGAGAGACCCAGTACTTC. Residues: CASSLVGRETQYF.

This clone was detected a few times. This rearrangement joins TRBV9 to TRBJ2-6; unclear D gene. The CDR3 extends over 13 amino acids. Trimming took 4 bases from V and 6 from J, leaving 8 bases between them. CDR1 and CDR2 (germline): SGDLS, YYNGEE. The CDR3 DNA reads TGTGCCAGCAGCCCTCACATGGCCAACGTCCTGACTTTC. Protein product: CASSPHMANVLTF.

The chain links TRBV7-3 to TRBJ2-7, with 7 bases identical to TRBD2. From germline, CDR1 is SGHTA and CDR2 FQGTGA. Trimming at V came to 5 bases and at J to 0 bases, leaving 7 bases not matched to a gene. The CDR3 consists of 15 residues. CDR3 sequence (DNA): TGTGCCAGCAGCCTAGGGCCGGGGGGCTCCTACGAGCAGTACTTC. Translating gives CASSLGPGGSYEQYF.

The CDR3 region has the DNA TGTGCCAGCAGGTCCCTGACAGGGAACACTGAAGCTTTCTTT. Its translation: CASRSLTGNTEAFF. V gene TRBV6-5 combines with J gene TRBJ1-1; TRBD1 might be the D (6 bases). CDR1 is MNHEY and CDR2 is SVGAGI in the germline V gene. V was clipped by 6 bases and J by 1 base, with 12 bases between them. The CDR3 is 14 residues long.

This clone was observed a few times. The gene calls are TRBV25-1 and TRBJ2-7; 11 nucleotides agree with TRBD1. V dropped 4 bases and J dropped 3; count of bases not matched to a gene: 5. The germline V gene encodes CDR1 MGHDK and CDR2 SYGVNS. CDR3 length equals 15 residues. CDR3 nucleotides: TGTGCCAGCAGTGTGGGGGGGACAGGGGGCTACGAGCAGTACTTC. Amino acid sequence: CASSVGGTGGYEQYF.

The chain couples TRBV18 to TRBJ1-2; no firm D call. The CDR3 spans 13 residues. Germline CDR1 reads KGHSH; CDR2 reads LQKENI. V lost 2 bases and J 1 base, leaving 5 bases between the germline ends. The CDR3 reads CASSPGGNYGYTF. Here the CDR3 DNA reads TGTGCCAGCTCACCAGGCGGTAACTATGGCTACACCTTC.